This is a list of T cell receptor beta chains from one sample in a study of cytomegalovirus exposure and HLA in healthy donors. TCRdb's copy holds only in-frame clones and misses some; the assay was immunoSEQ multiplex PCR. The sample yields 150,000 to 200,000 clones, 70% to 90% seen once. The sequenced sample was PBMCs. The receptors here all came from a young man in good health and CMV-seropositive. The conserved cysteine and the conserved F or W are not part of the CDR3 here.

>TRBV18
ASSPPSSSGGNTIY
>TRBV11-2
ASSLGLAGGPGETQY
>TRBV27
ASSQLAGVYNEQF
>TRBV7-6
ASSPAPDRGRETQY
>TRBV23-1
ASSQRRTAQPQH
>TRBV4-3
ASSLTTQGVRDTQY
>TRBV29-1
SVDDPDRGNEQY
>TRBV6-6
ASSPLNTGELF
>TRBV4-3
ASSPVILGGYT
>TRBV15
ATSPRTGGWSYEQY
>TRBV7-6
ASSTGLVVGVNTGELF
>TRBV4-1
ASSQDWARVGTDTQY
>TRBV6-1
ASSARDRRSSYEQY
>TRBV13
ASSLRRGSGETQY
>TRBV18
ASSLMTGGTSYEQY
>TRBV6-1
ASSEDVTGSSEAF
>TRBV7-2
ASSPQGPETQY
>TRBV18
ASSPSQGNYGYT
>TRBV7-9
ASSETGGYGNEKLF
>TRBV27
ASRSGDYGYT
>TRBV2
ASRGQGNGANVLT
>TRBV5-4
ASSAGGSQQNYGYT
>TRBV7-9
ASSLSSGGNSPLH
>TRBV7-2
ASTPPSQPETQY
>TRBV7-3
ASSLTAEGPTYGANVLT
>TRBV19
ASSINTVGSEAF
>TRBV7-9
ASSLSASGGVDTQY
>TRBV6-5
ASSRPGTGKPLH
>TRBV7-9
ASKNGGDEQY
>TRBV6-6
ASSQKSSGNNEQF